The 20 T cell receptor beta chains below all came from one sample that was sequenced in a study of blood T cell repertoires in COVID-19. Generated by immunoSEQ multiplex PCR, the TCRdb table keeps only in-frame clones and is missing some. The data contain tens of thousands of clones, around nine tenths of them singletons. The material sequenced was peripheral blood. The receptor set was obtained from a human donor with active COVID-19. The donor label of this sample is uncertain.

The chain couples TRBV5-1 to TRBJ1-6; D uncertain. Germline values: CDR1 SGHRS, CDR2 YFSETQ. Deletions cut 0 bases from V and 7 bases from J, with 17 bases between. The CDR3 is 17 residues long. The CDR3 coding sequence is TGCGCCAGCAGCTTGGATGTTAGCCCCAGCCGGAATTCACCCCTCCACTTT. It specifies CASSLDVSPSRNSPLHF.

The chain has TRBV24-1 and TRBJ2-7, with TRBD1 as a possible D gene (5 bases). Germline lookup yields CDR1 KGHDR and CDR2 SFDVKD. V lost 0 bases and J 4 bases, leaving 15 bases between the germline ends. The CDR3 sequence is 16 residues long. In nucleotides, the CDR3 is TGTGCCACCAGTGATTTGATCACAGGACGACCTTACGAGCAGTACTTC. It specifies CATSDLITGRPYEQYF.

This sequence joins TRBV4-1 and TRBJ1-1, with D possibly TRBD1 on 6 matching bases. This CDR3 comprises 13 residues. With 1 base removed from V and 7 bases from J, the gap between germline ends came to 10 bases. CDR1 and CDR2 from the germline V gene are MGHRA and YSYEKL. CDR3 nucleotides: TGCGCCAGCAGCCAAGCGGGGGGCCTTGAAGCTTTCTTT. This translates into CASSQAGGLEAFF.

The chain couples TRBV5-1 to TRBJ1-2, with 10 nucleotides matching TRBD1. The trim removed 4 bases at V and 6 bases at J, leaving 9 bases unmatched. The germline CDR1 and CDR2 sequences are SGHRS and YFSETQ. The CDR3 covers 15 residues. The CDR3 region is CASSPRQGAPNGYTF. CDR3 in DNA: TGCGCCAGCAGCCCGAGACAGGGGGCGCCCAATGGCTACACCTTC. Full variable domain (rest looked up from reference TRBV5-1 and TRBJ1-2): KAGVTQTPRYLIKTRGQQVTLSCSPISGHRSVSWYQQTPGQGLQFLFEYFSETQRNKGNFPGRFSGRQFSNSRSEMNVSTLELGDSALYLCASSPRQGAPNGYTFGSGTRLTVV.

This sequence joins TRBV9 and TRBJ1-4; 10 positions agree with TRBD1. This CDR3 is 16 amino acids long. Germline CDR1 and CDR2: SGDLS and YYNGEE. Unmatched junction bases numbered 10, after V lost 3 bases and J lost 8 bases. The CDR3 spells CASSASGTGVGEKLFF. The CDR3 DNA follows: TGTGCCAGCAGCGCCTCCGGGACAGGGGTTGGGGAAAAACTGTTTTTT.

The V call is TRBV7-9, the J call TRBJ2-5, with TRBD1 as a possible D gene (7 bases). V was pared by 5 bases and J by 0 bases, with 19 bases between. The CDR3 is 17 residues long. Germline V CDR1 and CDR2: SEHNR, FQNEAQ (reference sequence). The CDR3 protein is CASSRRSGGHYQETQYF. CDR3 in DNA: TGTGCCAGCAGCCGACGGTCAGGGGGGCACTACCAAGAGACCCAGTACTTC.

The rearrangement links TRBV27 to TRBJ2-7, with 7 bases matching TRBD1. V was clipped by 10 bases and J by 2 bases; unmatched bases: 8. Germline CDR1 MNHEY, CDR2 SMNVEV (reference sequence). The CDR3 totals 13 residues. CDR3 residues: CATGTARAYEQYF. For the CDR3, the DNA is TGTGCCACCGGGACAGCAAGAGCCTACGAGCAGTACTTC.

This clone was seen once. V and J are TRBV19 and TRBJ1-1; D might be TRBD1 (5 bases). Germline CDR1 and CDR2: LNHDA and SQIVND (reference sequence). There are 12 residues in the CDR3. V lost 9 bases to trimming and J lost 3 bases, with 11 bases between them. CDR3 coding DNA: TGTGCCAGCATGACAGACTACACTGAAGCTTTCTTT. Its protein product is CASMTDYTEAFF.

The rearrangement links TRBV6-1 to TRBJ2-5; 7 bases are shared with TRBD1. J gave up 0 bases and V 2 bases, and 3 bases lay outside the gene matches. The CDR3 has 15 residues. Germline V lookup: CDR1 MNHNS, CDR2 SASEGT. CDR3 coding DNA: TGTGCCAGCAGTGAAATCGGGACAGACCAAGAGACCCAGTACTTC. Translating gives CASSEIGTDQETQYF.

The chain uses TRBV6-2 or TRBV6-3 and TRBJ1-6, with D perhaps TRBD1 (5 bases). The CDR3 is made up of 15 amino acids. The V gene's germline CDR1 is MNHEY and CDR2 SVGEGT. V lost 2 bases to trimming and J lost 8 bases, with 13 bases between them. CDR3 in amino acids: CASSYRQGYYSPLHF. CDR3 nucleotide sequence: TGTGCCAGCAGTTACCGCCAGGGATACTATTCACCCCTCCACTTT.

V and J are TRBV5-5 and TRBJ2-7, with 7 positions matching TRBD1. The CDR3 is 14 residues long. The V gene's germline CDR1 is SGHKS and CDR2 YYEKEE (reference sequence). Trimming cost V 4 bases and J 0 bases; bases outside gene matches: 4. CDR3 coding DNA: TGTGCCAGCAGCCTTGGGACAGACTCCTACGAGCAGTACTTC. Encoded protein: CASSLGTDSYEQYF.

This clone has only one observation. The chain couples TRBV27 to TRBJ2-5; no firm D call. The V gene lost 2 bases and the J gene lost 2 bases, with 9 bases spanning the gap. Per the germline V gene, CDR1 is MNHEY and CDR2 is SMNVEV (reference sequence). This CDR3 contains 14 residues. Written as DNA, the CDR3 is TGTGCCAGCAGTTTAGAGAGCTCTCAAGAGACCCAGTACTTC. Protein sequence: CASSLESSQETQYF.

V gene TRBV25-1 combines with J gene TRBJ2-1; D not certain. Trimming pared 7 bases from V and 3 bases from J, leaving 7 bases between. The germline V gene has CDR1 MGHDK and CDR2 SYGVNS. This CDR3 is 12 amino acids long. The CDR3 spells CASTAYYNEQFF. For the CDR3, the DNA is TGTGCCAGCACTGCGTACTACAATGAGCAGTTCTTC.

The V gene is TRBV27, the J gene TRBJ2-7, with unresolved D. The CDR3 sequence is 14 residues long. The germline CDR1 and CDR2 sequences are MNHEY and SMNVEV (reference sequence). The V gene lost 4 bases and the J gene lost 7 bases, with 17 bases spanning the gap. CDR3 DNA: TGTGCCAGCAGTTCGTCCAGGTTGCTTCGAGAGCAGTACTTC. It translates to CASSSSRLLREQYF.

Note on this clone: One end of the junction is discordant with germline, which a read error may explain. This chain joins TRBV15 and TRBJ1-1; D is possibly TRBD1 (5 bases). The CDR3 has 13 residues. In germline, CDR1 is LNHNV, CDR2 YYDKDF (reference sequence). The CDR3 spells CAPSDRQNTEAFF. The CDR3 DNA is TGTGCCCCCAGCGACAGACAGAACACTGAAGCTTTCTTT. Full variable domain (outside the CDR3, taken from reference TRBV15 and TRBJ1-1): DAMVIQNPRYQVTQFGKPVTLSCSQTLNHNVMYWYQQKSSQAPKLLFHYYDKDFNNEADTPDNFQSRRPNTSFCFLDIRSPGLGDTAMYLCAPSDRQNTEAFFGQGTRLTVV.

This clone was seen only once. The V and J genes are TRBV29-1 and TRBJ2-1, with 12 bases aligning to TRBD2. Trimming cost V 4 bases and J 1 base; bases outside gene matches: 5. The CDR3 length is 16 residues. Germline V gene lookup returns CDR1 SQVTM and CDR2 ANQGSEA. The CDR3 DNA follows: TGCAGCGTTGGGTCACTAGCGGGGGGTTCCTACAATGAGCAGTTCTTC. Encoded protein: CSVGSLAGGSYNEQFF.

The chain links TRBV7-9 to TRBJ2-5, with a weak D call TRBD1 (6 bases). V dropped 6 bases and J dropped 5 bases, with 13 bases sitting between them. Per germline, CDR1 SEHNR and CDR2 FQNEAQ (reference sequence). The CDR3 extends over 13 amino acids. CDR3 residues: CASRRDRTETQYF. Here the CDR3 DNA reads TGTGCCAGCAGGAGAGACAGGACGGAGACCCAGTACTTC.

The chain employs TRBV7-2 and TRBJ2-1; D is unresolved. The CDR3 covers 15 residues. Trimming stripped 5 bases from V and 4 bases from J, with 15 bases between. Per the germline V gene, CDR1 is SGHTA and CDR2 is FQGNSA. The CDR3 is CASSGIGVLYNEQFF. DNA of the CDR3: TGTGCCAGCAGCGGTATCGGAGTACTATACAATGAGCAGTTCTTC.

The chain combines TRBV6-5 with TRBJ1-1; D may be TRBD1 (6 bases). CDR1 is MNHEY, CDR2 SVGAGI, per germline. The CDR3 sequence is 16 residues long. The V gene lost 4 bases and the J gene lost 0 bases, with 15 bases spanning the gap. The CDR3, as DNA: TGTGCCAGCAGTTCCCAAAGACAGGCGATGAACACTGAAGCTTTCTTT. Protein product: CASSSQRQAMNTEAFF.

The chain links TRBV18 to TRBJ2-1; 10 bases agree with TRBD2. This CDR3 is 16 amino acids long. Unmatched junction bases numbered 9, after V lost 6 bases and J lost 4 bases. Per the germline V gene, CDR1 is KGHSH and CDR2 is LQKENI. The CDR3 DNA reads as TGTGCCAGCTCGGAAAGGACTAGCGGAAGTTACAATGAGCAGTTCTTC. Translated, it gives CASSERTSGSYNEQFF.